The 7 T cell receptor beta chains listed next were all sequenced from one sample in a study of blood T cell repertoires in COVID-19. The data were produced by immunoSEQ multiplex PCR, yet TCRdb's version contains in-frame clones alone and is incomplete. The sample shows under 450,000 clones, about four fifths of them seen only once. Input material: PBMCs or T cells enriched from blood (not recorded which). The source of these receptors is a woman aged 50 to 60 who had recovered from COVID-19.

Written as DNA, the CDR3 is TGTGCCAGCAGTCGAACCAGGACAGGAATGAACACTGAAGCTTTCTTT. Protein product: CASSRTRTGMNTEAFF. V gene TRBV6-2 or TRBV6-3 combines with J gene TRBJ1-1, with 7 bases lining up with TRBD1. CDR3 length: 16 amino acids. Germline CDR1 is MNHEY and CDR2 is SVGEGT. J lost 0 bases, V lost 5 bases, and 9 bases had no gene match.

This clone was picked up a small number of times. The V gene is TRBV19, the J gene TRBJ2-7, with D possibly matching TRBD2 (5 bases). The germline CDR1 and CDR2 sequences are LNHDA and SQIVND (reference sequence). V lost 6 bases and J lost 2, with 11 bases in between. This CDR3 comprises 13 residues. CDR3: CASRGSGTYEQYF. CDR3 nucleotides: TGTGCCAGTAGGGGGTCCGGGACCTACGAGCAGTACTTC.

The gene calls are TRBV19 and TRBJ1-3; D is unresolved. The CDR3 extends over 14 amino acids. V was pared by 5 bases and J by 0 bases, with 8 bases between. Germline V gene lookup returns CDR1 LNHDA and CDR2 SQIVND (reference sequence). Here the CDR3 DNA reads TGTGCCAGTAGTTACAGCATCTCTGGAAACACCATATATTTT. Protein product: CASSYSISGNTIYF.

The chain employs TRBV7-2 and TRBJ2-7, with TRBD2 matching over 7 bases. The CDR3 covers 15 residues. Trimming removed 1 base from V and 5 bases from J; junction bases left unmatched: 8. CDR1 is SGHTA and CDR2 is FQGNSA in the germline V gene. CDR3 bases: TGTGCCAGCAGCTTAGATCCGGGAGGACCCCACGAGCAGTACTTC. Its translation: CASSLDPGGPHEQYF.

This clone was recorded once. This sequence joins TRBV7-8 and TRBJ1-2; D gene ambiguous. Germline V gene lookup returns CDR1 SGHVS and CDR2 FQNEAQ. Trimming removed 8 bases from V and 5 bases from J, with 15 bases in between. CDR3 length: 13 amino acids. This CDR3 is CASGSQATYGYTF. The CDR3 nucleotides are TGTGCCAGCGGAAGTCAGGCTACTTATGGCTACACCTTC. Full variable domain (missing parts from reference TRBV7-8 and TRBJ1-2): GAGVSQSPRYKVAKRGQDVALRCDPISGHVSLFWYQQALGQGPEFLTYFQNEAQLDKSGLPSDRFFAERPEGSVSTLKIQRTQQEDSAVYLCASGSQATYGYTFGSGTRLTVV.

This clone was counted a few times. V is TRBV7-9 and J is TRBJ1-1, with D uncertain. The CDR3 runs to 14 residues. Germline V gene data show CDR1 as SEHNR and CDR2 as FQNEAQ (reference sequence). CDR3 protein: CATGKSRENTEAFF. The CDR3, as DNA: TGTGCGACCGGAAAGTCACGGGAAAACACTGAAGCTTTCTTT.

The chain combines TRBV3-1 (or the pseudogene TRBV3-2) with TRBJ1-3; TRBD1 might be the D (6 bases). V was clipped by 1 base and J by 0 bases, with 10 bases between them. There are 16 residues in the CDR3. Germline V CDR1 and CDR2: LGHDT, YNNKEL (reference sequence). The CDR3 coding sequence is TGTGCCAGCAGCCAAGGGGGAGGGGGCTCTGGAAACACCATATATTTT. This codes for CASSQGGGGSGNTIYF.